This T cell receptor (beta chain) came from a study of cytomegalovirus exposure and HLA in healthy donors. CDR3 length: 14 amino acids. From germline, CDR1 is PRHDT and CDR2 FYEKMQ (reference sequence). V lost 2 bases and J lost 4, with 9 bases in between. Vbeta (60) and Jbeta (13) primers were used in the PCR. Libraries were prepared by immunoSEQ multiplex PCR; TCRdb keeps only in-frame clonotypes and omits some of them. The sample holds more than 95,000 clones; roughly 72% are singletons and the top ten take under 14%. The sample was PBMCs. This receptor was obtained from a woman in her 50s in good health and CMV-seropositive. The chain carries TRBV13 and TRBJ2-1; possibly TRBD2 for D (5 bases). The CDR3: CASSLRGPYNEQFF. The CDR3 region has the DNA TGTGCCAGCAGCTTAAGAGGGCCATACAATGAGCAGTTCTTC.